The 8 T cell receptor beta chains listed next were all sequenced from one sample in a study of T cell clonality in common variable immunodeficiency. Produced via immunoSEQ multiplex PCR; TCRdb's table is partial and in-frame only. Listed for the sample are more than 20,000 clones, none seen a single time. Study-wide points: In common variable immunodeficiency, TCR beta chains reportedly carried fewer deletions and N-nucleotide insertions.

Their antigen targets remain unknown. The sample was peripheral blood mononuclear cells. All receptors derive from a human donor with common variable immunodeficiency.

This clone was detected many times. The CDR3 goes on 3 residues after the read ends, and that part is filled in from the germline J gene. This chain links TRBV11-3 with TRBJ2-1, with 7 bases lining up with TRBD1. Germline trimming cut 7 bases from V and 0 bases from J; bases unmatched to any gene: 6. The CDR3 is made up of 15 amino acids. CDR1 is SGHNT, CDR2 YENEEA, per germline. The CDR3 sequence is CASTRDSSSYNEQFF. Partial CDR3 DNA: TGTGCCAGCACCCGGGACAGTAGCTCCTACAATGAG.

This clone showed up many times. Coverage ceases 3 residues before the CDR3 finishes, and the germline J gene fills in the end. This rearrangement joins TRBV7-2 to TRBJ1-3; 12 nucleotides line up with TRBD1. The CDR3 runs 15 residues. After removal of 5 bases from V and 5 bases from J, the junction contained 4 bases not matched to a gene. The germline CDR1 and CDR2 sequences are SGHTA and FQGNSA. CDR3 loop: CASSQGQGARNTIYF. CDR3 DNA (partial): TGTGCCAGCAGCCAGGGACAGGGGGCGAGAAACACC.

This clone was seen ten or more times. Read sequence stops 3 residues before the CDR3 end, and the germline J gene provides the missing end. V usage is TRBV5-1 and J usage is TRBJ2-2, with 8 bases aligning to TRBD2. This CDR3 has 15 residues. The J segment lost 3 bases and the V segment lost 2 bases, leaving 3 bases of the junction unmatched. The V gene's germline CDR1 is SGHRS and CDR2 YFSETQ. This CDR3 is CASSLGTSDTGELFF. The CDR3 bases that were read are TGCGCCAGCAGCTTAGGGACTAGTGACACCGGGGAG.

This clone occurred many times. Sequencing ends 3 residues short of the CDR3 end; the germline J gene provides the rest. The chain carries TRBV29-1 and TRBJ2-3, with TRBD1 identical over 8 bases. The V segment lost 7 bases and the J segment 3 bases; nucleotides outside the gene matches: 6. This CDR3 contains 13 residues. Germline values: CDR1 SQVTM, CDR2 ANQGSEA. The sequenced CDR3 bases are TGCAGCGCAGGACAGGGTGGGACAGATACG. It yields the protein CSAGQGGTDT. The entire CDR3 sequence reads CSAGQGGTDTQYF.

Many counts were recorded for this clone. Read data end 3 residues before the CDR3 end; the end is taken from the germline J gene. The chain has TRBV7-6 and TRBJ1-3, with a tentative D call TRBD1 (5 bases). V was cut by 1 base and J by 0 bases, with 16 bases left in between. This CDR3 has 18 amino acids. Germline V gene lookup returns CDR1 SGHVS and CDR2 FNYEAQ. Incomplete CDR3 DNA: TGTGCCAGCAGCTTAGAACCGTCGGGGGGTTTCTCTGGAAACACC. It encodes CASSLEPSGGFSGNT. The full CDR3 protein reads CASSLEPSGGFSGNTIYF. Combining the CDR3 with reference TRBV7-6 and TRBJ1-3 gives the whole variable domain GAGVSQSPRYKVTKRGQDVALRCDPISGHVSLYWYRQALGQGPEFLTYFNYEAQQDKSGLPNDRFSAERPEGSISTLTIQRTEQRDSAMYRCASSLEPSGGFSGNTIYFGEGSWLTVV.

At least ten counts were recorded for this clone. The read terminates 3 residues before the CDR3 end, so the remaining end is supplied by the germline J gene. This rearrangement joins TRBV5-4 to TRBJ1-4, with 11 bases lining up with TRBD1. Germline lookup yields CDR1 SGHNT and CDR2 YYREEE (reference sequence). The V segment lost 9 bases and the J segment 6 bases; nucleotides outside the gene matches: 10. CDR3 length: 15 amino acids. Partial CDR3 DNA: TGTGCCACAAGAAAGGCGGGACAGGGGGATGAAAAA. Translation: CATRKAGQGDEK. The whole CDR3 protein reads CATRKAGQGDEKLFF.

By proportion, this clone is medium-sized. The read is 3 residues too short to cover the CDR3 end, so that end is filled in from the germline J gene. This chain links TRBV4-1 with TRBJ1-2; D may be TRBD1 (5 bases). This CDR3 is 15 amino acids long. Trimming took off 3 bases at V and 2 bases at J, with 13 bases between the two ends. Germline V gene sequence: CDR1 MGHRA, CDR2 YSYEKL. The CDR3 reads CASSQELRQNYGYTF. CDR3 DNA (partial): TGCGCCAGCAGCCAGGAGTTAAGACAGAACTATGGC.

This clone came up many times. The CDR3 DNA, read in part, is TGTGCCAGCAGCTTAGACAGGTCTGGCTATGGC. Translation gives CASSLDRSGYG. The full CDR3 is CASSLDRSGYGYTF. The V and J genes are TRBV7-9 and TRBJ1-2; TRBD1 might be the D (5 bases). The DNA ends 3 residues before the CDR3 does, and the rest of the CDR3 is filled in from the germline J gene. The CDR3 is 14 residues long. V dropped 1 base and J dropped 4 bases, with 10 bases sitting between them. Germline CDR1 reads SEHNR; CDR2 reads FQNEAQ (reference sequence). The whole variable domain, filled in from reference TRBV7-9 and TRBJ1-2, reads DTGVSQNPRHKITKRGQNVTFRCDPISEHNRLYWYRQTLGQGPEFLTYFQNEAQLEKSRLLSDRFSAERPKGSFSTLEIQRTEQGDSAMYLCASSLDRSGYGYTFGSGTRLTVV.